Described below is a single T cell receptor (beta chain) sequence and its context. At least ten counts were recorded for this clonotype. Which antigen it targets is not known. Base qualities are missing; no much larger clone stands one base away. This sample is drawn from a study of regulatory T cells in long-lasting Graves disease (dated by TCRdb to the early 2020s). With respect to the entire study: Newly diagnosed Graves' disease patients had taken antithyroid drugs for less than 3 months. The study was registered as a clinical trial and conducted in China. Persistent Graves' disease patients were compared with newly diagnosed Graves' disease patients by peripheral blood TCR sequencing and RNA sequencing. A total of about 33 samples underwent TCR sequencing, from roughly 13 patients with persistent Graves' disease and roughly 20 patients with newly diagnosed Graves' disease.

The sample's time point, from its label and the paper: newly diagnosed GD, antithyroid drugs for less than 3 months. RNA was extracted from PBMCs in TRIzol for both TCR sequencing and RNA sequencing. Graves' disease was diagnosed according to American Thyroid Association guidelines. Patients for the study were recruited at an endocrinology department in Xi'an, China. Each patient gave approximately 8.8 milliliters of peripheral blood, collected in an EDTA anticoagulant tube. Ficoll Paque Plus density gradient separation was used to isolate PBMCs, and no further T cell sorting was done. An Agilent 2100 Bioanalyzer and agarose gel were used to assess RNA quality, and a NanoDrop 2000 was used to measure RNA concentration. The method was multiplex PCR. These reads were obtained on an Illumina HiSeq 4000. To build TCR beta libraries, CDR3 regions were amplified by Arm-PCR using iRepertoire HTBI primers. Gel purification was performed on PCR products prior to sequencing. The original pipeline was this. Gene usage analysis of CDR3 amino acid clonotypes used the 60 to 75 TRBV and 14 to 15 TRBJ segments found across samples. COPE and FqMerger were used to merge filtered high-quality paired reads into contigs. Contigs were aligned with BLAST to IMGT TRBV, TRBD and TRBJ reference genes, and CDR3 was defined per IMGT. Highly expanded clones were defined as clonotypes with a frequency above 0.1%. Repertoire diversity was measured by Shannon entropy, and V-J evenness by the Gini coefficient. Public clonotypes were defined as clonotypes shared by more than one individual. In TCRdb, the public reads were trimmed at Q25 with fastp and aligned with MiXCR, with productive beta chains retained. Rows are unified per CDR3 protein, each entry keeping the most common DNA and genes. None of the V and J calls come from the authors' own analysis; TCRdb made them. For this sample there are 320,000 or so distinct CDR3 sequences; under 20% appear just once. The biggest ten clones account for around 37% of the sample.

Between the V and J ends, shortened by 7 bases and 1 base respectively, the junction contains 16 bases. Inclusive of the bounding cysteine and phenylalanine, the CDR3 is 16 residues long. The retained sequence is limited to the CDR3, 48 bases, with the frame set at the first base. The germline V gene encodes CDR1 MNHEY and CDR2 SVGEGT. The paper's findings and limits, for the study overall: Sequencing and analysis were limited to the TCR beta chain. Lower TCR Shannon entropy and fewer highly expanded clones were observed in persistent Graves' disease patients than in newly diagnosed patients, which suggested clonal expansion. Peripheral blood alone was examined, since thyroid tissue, which constituted the primary lesion, could not be accessed. Persistent disease showed preferential use of TRBV28, TRBJ1-2 and TRBJ2-5, whereas newly diagnosed disease favored TRBV20-1 and TRBJ2-1. The small sample size was acknowledged by the authors as a limitation that may reduce accuracy. Persistent patients shared more public clonotypes among themselves (around 2,800) than newly diagnosed patients did (about 970).

Sample: peripheral blood mononuclear cells (PBMCs), taken at new diagnosis, from a patient treated with antithyroid drugs. This clonotype originated in a female donor with Graves disease. The sequence is built from TRBV6-2 or TRBV6-3 and TRBJ1-4, with the D gene too uncertain to name. In nucleotide form, the sequence is TGTGCCAGCACCAGATCCCCCCCTGGAACTAATGAAAAACTGTTTTTT. This sequence encodes CASTRSPPGTNEKLFF.